The 11 T cell receptor beta chains below all came from one sample that was sequenced in a study of T cells in narcolepsy (dated by TCRdb to the late 2010s). Library prep was done by the immunoSEQ multiplex PCR assay. TCRdb's version of the immuneACCESS table is confined to in-frame rearrangements and falls short of the full clone set. An unresolved V gene accounts for under half of the shortfall where checked; the remainder is of unknown origin. In all, the sample holds 25,000 to 35,000 clones, and 79% of those were seen once. The ten most abundant clones make up 6% to 7% of the sample. The specimen sequenced was memory (CD45RA-) CD4+ T cells from blood. According to the study, the label for this sample's cell subset or site signals: memory T cells sorted ex vivo from peripheral blood. The origin of the receptors is a human donor in good health.

The chain carries TRBV5-1 and TRBJ1-2; D is possibly TRBD1 (5 bases). The CDR3 contains 15 residues. Trimming stripped 4 bases from V and 1 base from J, with 14 bases between. Germline CDR1 reads SGHRS; CDR2 reads YFSETQ. The CDR3 bases are TGCGCCAGCAGCCGGCGGGCCGGGGGTAACTATGGCTACACCTTC. The encoded protein is CASSRRAGGNYGYTF.

This clone is labeled medium-sized. The genes are TRBV2 and TRBJ1-1; the D is unclear. Trimming shortened V by 5 bases and J by 4 bases, and 5 bases separated the two germline ends. The CDR3 is 11 residues long. Germline V CDR1 and CDR2: SNHLY, FYNNEI. The CDR3, as DNA: TGTGCCAGCAGTTGGCGCACTGAAGCTTTCTTT. Its protein is CASSWRTEAFF. Drawing the rest from reference TRBV2 and TRBJ1-1, the complete variable domain is EPEVTQTPSHQVTQMGQEVILRCVPISNHLYFYWYRQILGQKVEFLVSFYNNEISEKSEIFDDQFSVERPDGSNFTLKIRSTKLEDSAMYFCASSWRTEAFFGQGTRLTVV.

The gene calls are TRBV19 and TRBJ1-4, with 8 bases aligning to TRBD1. V trimming: 7 bases; J trimming: 8 bases; junction bases outside the gene matches: 9. CDR1 and CDR2 from the germline V gene are LNHDA and SQIVND (reference sequence). The CDR3 runs to 14 residues. The chain's CDR3 is CASKETGAQEKLFF. The DNA for the CDR3 is TGTGCCAGTAAGGAGACAGGGGCACAGGAAAAACTGTTTTTT. Supplemented by reference TRBV19 and TRBJ1-4, the full variable domain reads DGGITQSPKYLFRKEGQNVTLSCEQNLNHDAMYWYRQDPGQGLRLIYYSQIVNDFQKGDIAEGYSVSREKKESFPLTVTSAQKNPTAFYLCASKETGAQEKLFFGSGTQLSVL.

V and J are TRBV28 and TRBJ2-7; weak D call: TRBD1 (7 bases). CDR1 is MDHEN, CDR2 SYDVKM, per germline. The V and J ends lost 8 bases and 3 bases respectively, with 17 bases between them. CDR3 length equals 14 residues. The CDR3 loop reads CASARQGGSYEQYF. The DNA of the CDR3 is TGTGCCAGCGCGCGACAGGGAGGAAGCTACGAGCAGTACTTC.

The chain joins TRBV7-8 to TRBJ2-1; tentatively, D is TRBD1 (7 bases). Germline-derived CDR1 and CDR2 are SGHVS and FQNEAQ. Trimming stripped 0 bases from V and 6 bases from J, with 21 bases between. CDR3 length equals 18 residues. The CDR3 is CASSLAWRRGRLVNEQFF. The CDR3, as DNA: TGTGCCAGCAGCTTAGCTTGGAGGAGGGGGCGCTTGGTCAATGAGCAGTTCTTC.

Remarks on this clone: The sample contains more than one DNA sequence encoding this CDR3. The chain combines TRBV9 with TRBJ2-7; TRBD2 aligns across 7 bases. This CDR3 comprises 15 residues. Germline V gives CDR1 SGDLS, CDR2 YYNGEE. V shed 0 bases, J shed 2 bases, and the junction held 5 bases outside the gene matches. CDR3: CASSVGQSGTYEQYF. The CDR3 nucleotides are TGTGCCAGCAGCGTAGGGCAAAGCGGGACCTACGAGCAGTACTTC.

The chain combines TRBV5-1 with TRBJ2-4; possibly TRBD1 for D (6 bases). Trimming shortened V by 4 bases and J by 8 bases, and 16 bases separated the two germline ends. The CDR3 consists of 14 residues. Germline-derived CDR1 and CDR2 are SGHRS and YFSETQ. The CDR3 bases are TGCGCCAGCAGCATCGGACAGCCTGTTGACATTCAGTACTTC. It is translated as CASSIGQPVDIQYF.

The V call is TRBV9, the J call TRBJ1-2; 11 nucleotides match TRBD1. Germline V gene lookup returns CDR1 SGDLS and CDR2 YYNGEE. The CDR3 covers 14 residues. Trimming cost V 4 bases and J 4 bases; bases outside gene matches: 3. This chain's CDR3 is CASSQGQGGYGYTF. The CDR3 DNA follows: TGTGCCAGCAGCCAGGGACAGGGGGGCTATGGCTACACCTTC.

The chain couples TRBV6-5 to TRBJ2-1; possibly TRBD2 for D (6 bases). Germline assignment: CDR1 MNHEY and CDR2 SVGAGI. V lost 8 bases and J 5 bases, leaving 19 bases between the germline ends. CDR3 length equals 15 residues. The CDR3 is CASAFSSGSNNEQFF. CDR3 bases: TGTGCCAGCGCATTCAGTAGCGGCTCGAACAATGAGCAGTTCTTC.

This clone occurred once. The chain has TRBV11-2 and TRBJ2-7; TRBD1 agrees at 8 bases. CDR3 length: 15 residues. Unmatched junction bases numbered 6, after V lost 5 bases and J lost 0 bases. CDR1 is SGHAT and CDR2 is FQNNGV in the germline V gene. This CDR3 is CASSPGQGNSYEQYF. The CDR3, as DNA: TGTGCCAGCAGCCCAGGACAGGGAAACTCCTACGAGCAGTACTTC.

The rearrangement links TRBV5-4 to TRBJ1-2; no clear D. CDR1 is SGHNT, CDR2 YYREEE, per germline (reference sequence). The germline V and J ends were trimmed by 0 bases and 5 bases, with 8 bases remaining between them. The CDR3 extends over 13 amino acids. Written as DNA, the CDR3 is TGTGCCAGCAGCTTGGCGGAATTTTATGGCTACACCTTC. Translated: CASSLAEFYGYTF.